This T cell receptor (beta chain) was identified during a study of T cells after yellow fever vaccination. Study-level information: SMART-Seq v4 Ultra Low Input handled preparation of low-cell-number fractions. Overall study results and limits: The appearance of a small share of clonotypes in both CD4 and CD8 compartments was observed. Most clones from primary vaccination resurfaced after the booster (nearly 97% CD4, over 85% CD8).

This clonotype has only a few counts. Its antigen remains unidentified. TCR cDNA, made by 5'RACE template switching, carried an added universal primer site and UMIs. TCRdb independently ran MiXCR on the 5' RACE reads; one entry per CDR3 protein. The sample has around 120,000 distinct CDR3 sequences; approximately 16% are singletons. The receptor comes from a young man who received the YFV17D yellow fever vaccine. The input for sequencing was CD8+ T cells sorted from PBMCs, taken 5 days after the yellow fever booster vaccination.

CDR3 nucleotides: TGTGCCAGCAGCGACCGGACAGGGGGGGCTGGAAACACCATATATTTT. The encoded protein is CASSDRTGGAGNTIYF. V is TRBV7-2 and J is TRBJ1-3; TRBD1 aligns across 10 bases. After removal of 5 bases from V and 2 bases from J, the junction contained 6 bases not matched to a gene. Germline assignment: CDR1 SGHTA and CDR2 FQGNSA. This CDR3 contains 16 residues.